This is a list of T cell receptor beta chains from one sample in a study of regulatory T cells in long-lasting Graves disease. TCRdb re-analysed the multiplex PCR reads in MiXCR, keeping a single row per CDR3 protein. This table holds approximately 480,000 distinct CDR3 sequences, around 15% found once. These sequences were also reported in another study, on T cells in Graves' hyperthyroidism and ophthalmopathy.

The sequencing used peripheral blood mononuclear cells (PBMCs), collected at new diagnosis, from a patient treated with antithyroid drugs. The receptors originated from a man aged 35 to 55 with Graves disease. The CDR3 runs from the conserved cysteine through the conserved F or W. The D gene is left open where the match is weak. Clone size appears in some rows only: once, few, many, or a class for an expanded clone.

CDR3nt: TGTGCCAGCAGTCCCCCGGCCTCTGGAAACACCATATATTTT
CDR3aa: CASSPPASGNTIYF
d_gene: -
abundance: many
j_gene: TRBJ1-3
v_gene: TRBV28

CDR3nt: TGTACCAGCAGTTTAGGAGGGATTGAAAAACTGTTTTTT
CDR3aa: CTSSLGGIEKLFF
d_gene: -
abundance: few
j_gene: TRBJ1-4
v_gene: TRBV28

CDR3nt: TGCAGTGCCCGACGGACAGGGGGCAATCAGCCCCAGCATTTT
CDR3aa: CSARRTGGNQPQHF
d_gene: TRBD1
abundance: few
j_gene: TRBJ1-5
v_gene: TRBV20-1

CDR3nt: TGTGCCAGCACCCCGACAGGGGGGGCAGATACGCAGTATTTT
CDR3aa: CASTPTGGADTQYF
d_gene: TRBD1
abundance: -
j_gene: TRBJ2-3
v_gene: TRBV6-1

CDR3nt: TGCGCCAGCAGAGGCGCCCTGGGGGACACCGAGGAGCTGTTTTTT
CDR3aa: CASRGALGDTEELFF
d_gene: -
abundance: -
j_gene: TRBJ2-2
v_gene: TRBV5-1

CDR3nt: TGCGCCAGCAGTGAAAGACAGGGCCAAAAGAACGCTTTCTTT
CDR3aa: CASSERQGQKNAFF
d_gene: TRBD1
abundance: many
j_gene: TRBJ1-1
v_gene: TRBV10-2

CDR3nt: TGTGCCAGCAGTTTAAGGCGGGAGGTGGGGCAGTACTTC
CDR3aa: CASSLRREVGQYF
d_gene: TRBD2
abundance: -
j_gene: TRBJ2-7
v_gene: TRBV12-3/TRBV12-4

CDR3nt: TGCAGTGCTACCCGGGATGGGCTGGGGAACACTGAAGCTTTCTTT
CDR3aa: CSATRDGLGNTEAFF
d_gene: -
abundance: few
j_gene: TRBJ1-1
v_gene: TRBV20-1

CDR3nt: TGTGCCAGCAGCCAAGATAAAGGCTATCAGCCCCAGCATTTT
CDR3aa: CASSQDKGYQPQHF
d_gene: -
abundance: -
j_gene: TRBJ1-5
v_gene: TRBV14

CDR3nt: TGTGCCAGCAGTTCGGGACTCACAAAGGGACAGCCCCAGCATTTT
CDR3aa: CASSSGLTKGQPQHF
d_gene: -
abundance: many
j_gene: TRBJ1-5
v_gene: TRBV28

CDR3nt: TGCAGTGCTAGAACCGGGACTAGGATCGTCGAGCAGTTCTTC
CDR3aa: CSARTGTRIVEQFF
d_gene: TRBD2
abundance: many
j_gene: TRBJ2-1
v_gene: TRBV20-1

CDR3nt: TGCAGCGTTGAAACCCGGGACAGGGGCAACACCGGGGAGCTGTTTTTT
CDR3aa: CSVETRDRGNTGELFF
d_gene: TRBD1
abundance: -
j_gene: TRBJ2-2
v_gene: TRBV29-1

CDR3nt: TGTGCCACCAGCAAATGGACAGGGGACACCGGGGAGCTGTTTTTT
CDR3aa: CATSKWTGDTGELFF
d_gene: TRBD1
abundance: many
j_gene: TRBJ2-2
v_gene: TRBV15

CDR3nt: TGCGCCAGCAGCTGGAGGGGACAGGGTAGTACAGATACGCAGTATTTT
CDR3aa: CASSWRGQGSTDTQYF
d_gene: TRBD1
abundance: many
j_gene: TRBJ2-3
v_gene: TRBV5-1

CDR3nt: TGTGCCAGCAGCACAGGGGAAGGTATGGAGACCCAGTACTTC
CDR3aa: CASSTGEGMETQYF
d_gene: TRBD1
abundance: -
j_gene: TRBJ2-5
v_gene: TRBV12-3/TRBV12-4

CDR3nt: TGCAGCGTTGGGGTAGCGGACAATGAGCAGTTCTTC
CDR3aa: CSVGVADNEQFF
d_gene: -
abundance: few
j_gene: TRBJ2-1
v_gene: TRBV29-1

CDR3nt: TGTGCCAGCACCTCGACAGGGGCCGTGTCAAATTCACCCCTCCACTTT
CDR3aa: CASTSTGAVSNSPLHF
d_gene: TRBD1
abundance: many
j_gene: TRBJ1-6
v_gene: TRBV3-1

CDR3nt: TGTGCCACCAGTTGGGGGGGAGATACGCAGTATTTT
CDR3aa: CATSWGGDTQYF
d_gene: TRBD2
abundance: -
j_gene: TRBJ2-3
v_gene: TRBV24-1

CDR3nt: TGTGCCAGCAGTTACTCGGGGGCTCGGTACTTC
CDR3aa: CASSYSGARYF
d_gene: -
abundance: -
j_gene: TRBJ2-5
v_gene: TRBV6-5

CDR3nt: TGTGCCAGCAGCGTAGGTGCGGGGGGTGCCGGTGGGGCCAACGTCCTGACTTTC
CDR3aa: CASSVGAGGAGGANVLTF
d_gene: TRBD2
abundance: -
j_gene: TRBJ2-6
v_gene: TRBV9

CDR3nt: TGTGCCAGCAGCCATTCGAGCTTCGGGACAGGGGGAGGCACAGATACGCAGTATTTT
CDR3aa: CASSHSSFGTGGGTDTQYF
d_gene: TRBD1
abundance: few
j_gene: TRBJ2-3
v_gene: TRBV3-1

CDR3nt: TGTGCCAGCAGCCCACAAATCATGGGACTTCAGTACTTC
CDR3aa: CASSPQIMGLQYF
d_gene: -
abundance: -
j_gene: TRBJ2-7
v_gene: TRBV9

CDR3nt: TGTGCCAGCAGCTTCGAGCCGGGCGGGCCCCAGCATTTT
CDR3aa: CASSFEPGGPQHF
d_gene: -
abundance: few
j_gene: TRBJ1-5
v_gene: TRBV7-9

CDR3nt: TGCAGTGCTTCAGCGGCGGGAGGAAACACCATATATTTT
CDR3aa: CSASAAGGNTIYF
d_gene: -
abundance: many
j_gene: TRBJ1-3
v_gene: TRBV20-1

CDR3nt: TGCGCCAGCAGCAGAGCCGGGACTATCCAAGAGACCCAGTACTTC
CDR3aa: CASSRAGTIQETQYF
d_gene: TRBD2
abundance: few
j_gene: TRBJ2-5
v_gene: TRBV5-1

CDR3nt: TGTGCCAGCAGTGACTCTGACAGGGGACATGGGAATGAGCAGTTCTTC
CDR3aa: CASSDSDRGHGNEQFF
d_gene: TRBD1
abundance: few
j_gene: TRBJ2-1
v_gene: TRBV25-1

CDR3nt: TGTGCCAGCAGCACGACTAGCGGGAGATTCACAGATACGCAGTATTTT
CDR3aa: CASSTTSGRFTDTQYF
d_gene: TRBD2
abundance: many
j_gene: TRBJ2-3
v_gene: TRBV7-2

CDR3nt: TGTGCCAGCAGCACGAATGGAGGCATCGGCTCCTACGAGCAGTACTTC
CDR3aa: CASSTNGGIGSYEQYF
d_gene: -
abundance: many
j_gene: TRBJ2-7
v_gene: TRBV28

CDR3nt: TGTGCCAGCAGTAGGGGGATGAACACCGGGGAGCTGTTTTTT
CDR3aa: CASSRGMNTGELFF
d_gene: -
abundance: many
j_gene: TRBJ2-2
v_gene: TRBV14

CDR3nt: TGTGCCAGCAGCTTAACGAACGGCCATGCCCCTAGCACAGATACGCAGTATTTT
CDR3aa: CASSLTNGHAPSTDTQYF
d_gene: -
abundance: many
j_gene: TRBJ2-3
v_gene: TRBV7-3

CDR3nt: TGTGCCAGCAGCAATCGGAAAGAGACCCAGTACTTC
CDR3aa: CASSNRKETQYF
d_gene: -
abundance: many
j_gene: TRBJ2-5
v_gene: TRBV27

CDR3nt: TGTGCCAGTCAGGACAGGGGGCGGCGCGGGGAGCTGTTTTTT
CDR3aa: CASQDRGRRGELFF
d_gene: TRBD1
abundance: many
j_gene: TRBJ2-2
v_gene: TRBV12-3/TRBV12-4

CDR3nt: TGTGCCAGCAGGACTAGCGGGAGCAATTACAATGAGCAGTTCTTC
CDR3aa: CASRTSGSNYNEQFF
d_gene: TRBD2
abundance: many
j_gene: TRBJ2-1
v_gene: TRBV28

CDR3nt: TGTGCCAGTAGTGCGTCAGCGCAGCAGAACACTGAAGCTTTCTTT
CDR3aa: CASSASAQQNTEAFF
d_gene: -
abundance: -
j_gene: TRBJ1-1
v_gene: TRBV19

CDR3nt: TGTGCCAGCAGCCAAGCCCCTAGCGGGAGGGCCACCTACGAGCAGTACTTC
CDR3aa: CASSQAPSGRATYEQYF
d_gene: TRBD2
abundance: -
j_gene: TRBJ2-7
v_gene: TRBV3-1

CDR3nt: TGTGCCAGCAGCCGAACTAGCCAGGGGGTCGGTGGGCAGTTCTTC
CDR3aa: CASSRTSQGVGGQFF
d_gene: -
abundance: -
j_gene: TRBJ2-1
v_gene: TRBV6-2/TRBV6-3

CDR3nt: TGTGCCAGCAGGACTAGGGGAATGAACACTGAAGCTTTCTTT
CDR3aa: CASRTRGMNTEAFF
d_gene: -
abundance: many
j_gene: TRBJ1-1
v_gene: TRBV2

CDR3nt: TGTGCCAGCAGTTTCCTAGCGGGAGCCTACGAGCAGTACTTC
CDR3aa: CASSFLAGAYEQYF
d_gene: TRBD2
abundance: many
j_gene: TRBJ2-7
v_gene: TRBV28

CDR3nt: TGTGCTAGCAGCCAGGGGGGGGACTCCTACGAGCAGTACTTC
CDR3aa: CASSQGGDSYEQYF
d_gene: -
abundance: -
j_gene: TRBJ2-7
v_gene: TRBV7-7

CDR3nt: TGTGCTAGTGGTTTGGACCGAGGGCAGATTTCCTACGAGCAGTACTTC
CDR3aa: CASGLDRGQISYEQYF
d_gene: -
abundance: many
j_gene: TRBJ2-7
v_gene: TRBV12-5

CDR3nt: TGTGCCAGCAGGGACAGGGCCGTGGGGGATACGCAGTATTTT
CDR3aa: CASRDRAVGDTQYF
d_gene: TRBD1
abundance: -
j_gene: TRBJ2-3
v_gene: TRBV6-1

CDR3nt: TGTGCCAGCAGCCCCCTGGGGACAGCCAAAAACATTCAGTACTTC
CDR3aa: CASSPLGTAKNIQYF
d_gene: -
abundance: -
j_gene: TRBJ2-4
v_gene: TRBV7-9

CDR3nt: TGCAGCGTTGAGGGACAGGGCCAAGAGACCCAGTACTTC
CDR3aa: CSVEGQGQETQYF
d_gene: TRBD1
abundance: -
j_gene: TRBJ2-5
v_gene: TRBV29-1

CDR3nt: TGCAGCGTTGACGGGGCGGGAGGCTACGAGCAGTACTTC
CDR3aa: CSVDGAGGYEQYF
d_gene: TRBD2
abundance: few
j_gene: TRBJ2-7
v_gene: TRBV29-1

CDR3nt: TGCAGCGTCCTCACAACGACTAGCGGGAGTTTCAAGGAGCAGTTCTTC
CDR3aa: CSVLTTTSGSFKEQFF
d_gene: TRBD2
abundance: -
j_gene: TRBJ2-1
v_gene: TRBV29-1

CDR3nt: TGTGCCAGCAGTATAACAGGGGGCGGAAACACTGAAGCTTTCTTT
CDR3aa: CASSITGGGNTEAFF
d_gene: TRBD1
abundance: -
j_gene: TRBJ1-1
v_gene: TRBV6-1

CDR3nt: TGTGCCAGCAGTACCAGCGGGAGGCCAGATACGCAGTATTTT
CDR3aa: CASSTSGRPDTQYF
d_gene: TRBD2
abundance: many
j_gene: TRBJ2-3
v_gene: TRBV2

CDR3nt: TGTGCCAGCAGTCCCCCTCGAGGGACCTACGAGCAGTACTTC
CDR3aa: CASSPPRGTYEQYF
d_gene: -
abundance: -
j_gene: TRBJ2-7
v_gene: TRBV27

CDR3nt: TGCAGTGCGACCGGGACTAGTAACTACAATGAGCAGTTCTTC
CDR3aa: CSATGTSNYNEQFF
d_gene: TRBD2
abundance: -
j_gene: TRBJ2-1
v_gene: TRBV20-1

CDR3nt: TGTGCCAGCAGCTTAGCGGCAGGATCAGAGACCCAGTACTTC
CDR3aa: CASSLAAGSETQYF
d_gene: -
abundance: many
j_gene: TRBJ2-5
v_gene: TRBV7-9